A single sample gave rise to the 25 T cell receptor beta chains below, sequenced in a study of blood T cell repertoires in COVID-19. Here immunoSEQ multiplex PCR was the method, and the copy in TCRdb shows in-frame clones only, minus some. The table has 110,000 to 150,000 clones, 70% to 90% seen once. Sequenced sample: PBMCs or T cells enriched from blood (not recorded which). Source of these receptors: a woman between 35 and 50 years old who had recovered from COVID-19.

This clone was recorded a few times. The gene calls are TRBV7-8 and TRBJ2-2, with 10 bases matching TRBD1. V was clipped by 5 bases and J by 3 bases; unmatched bases: 6. The CDR3 has 16 amino acids. The germline V gene has CDR1 SGHVS and CDR2 FQNEAQ. CDR3 sequence reads: CASSTRGTGDTGELFF. Written as DNA, the CDR3 is TGTGCCAGCAGCACTAGAGGGACAGGGGACACCGGGGAGCTGTTTTTT.

This clone was counted between two and nine times. This chain uses TRBV5-1 with TRBJ2-3; 8 bases fit TRBD2. In germline, CDR1 is SGHRS, CDR2 YFSETQ. This CDR3 region has 18 residues. Trimming took 4 bases from V and 2 from J; bases not matched to a gene: 15. As DNA, the CDR3 is TGCGCCAGCAGCCGATTCGCCGATAGCGGGGTGGTCACAGATACGCAGTATTTT. As protein: CASSRFADSGVVTDTQYF.

This chain joins TRBV2 and TRBJ1-4; D is undetermined. CDR3 length: 13 amino acids. V was pared by 7 bases and J by 4 bases, with 10 bases between. Germline loops: CDR1 SNHLY, CDR2 FYNNEI. The CDR3 region is CASTWRNNEKLFF. The DNA of the CDR3 is TGTGCCAGCACCTGGAGGAATAATGAAAAACTGTTTTTT.

The chain couples TRBV30 to TRBJ1-3; possible D gene TRBD1, 6 bases. The CDR3 covers 13 residues. V gave up 2 bases and J gave up 4 bases, with 9 bases separating them. Germline CDR1 is GTSNPN and CDR2 is SVGIG (reference sequence). CDR3 residues: CAWSRTVGNTIYF. The DNA for the CDR3 is TGTGCCTGGAGTCGGACAGTCGGAAACACCATATATTTT.

A note on this clone: The junction does not match germline at one end; this may be a read error. CDR3 in DNA: TGTGCCAGGCGTAGCGGCTCCCACAATGAGCAGTTCTTC. Residues: CARRSGSHNEQFF. This chain uses TRBV19 with TRBJ2-1; D may be TRBD2 (6 bases). CDR3 length: 13 residues. Germline loops: CDR1 LNHDA, CDR2 SQIVND (reference sequence).

This sequence joins TRBV7-8 and TRBJ1-6; no definite D call. The V end lost 2 bases, the J end lost 6 bases, and 8 bases lay between the germline ends. The CDR3 is made up of 14 amino acids. The germline V gene has CDR1 SGHVS and CDR2 FQNEAQ. CDR3 in amino acids: CASSLRGGNSPLHF. The CDR3, as DNA: TGTGCCAGCAGCTTACGGGGAGGTAATTCACCCCTCCACTTT.

The rearrangement joins TRBV24-1 to TRBJ1-5; no definite D call. This CDR3 contains 16 residues. With 1 base removed from V and 6 bases from J, the gap between germline ends came to 15 bases. The germline V gene has CDR1 KGHDR and CDR2 SFDVKD. CDR3 in amino acids: CATSDLEESLAQPQHF. In DNA form, the CDR3 reads TGTGCCACCAGTGATTTAGAGGAGTCCTTAGCTCAGCCCCAGCATTTT.

The CDR3 protein is CSAQQGLGNTIYF. CDR3 DNA sequence: TGCAGCGCCCAACAGGGTCTCGGAAACACCATATATTTT. The V gene is TRBV29-1, the J gene TRBJ1-3; the D gene is possibly TRBD1 (6 bases). The V gene's germline CDR1 is SQVTM and CDR2 ANQGSEA. V was shortened by 7 bases and J by 4 bases, with 14 bases between the two germline ends. The CDR3 contains 13 residues.

V gene TRBV4-1 combines with J gene TRBJ2-1; 7 nucleotides line up with TRBD1. V lost 0 bases and J lost 3; bases outside the gene matches: 5. The V gene's germline CDR1 is MGHRA and CDR2 YSYEKL. The CDR3 is made up of 16 amino acids. The CDR3, as DNA: TGCGCCAGCAGCCAAGATCCCGGGACAGACTACAATGAGCAGTTCTTC. Translated, it gives CASSQDPGTDYNEQFF.

This chain joins TRBV5-1 and TRBJ2-3; 12 nucleotides match TRBD2. J lost 11 bases, V lost 3 bases, and 1 base had no gene match. CDR1 is SGHRS, CDR2 YFSETQ, per germline. The CDR3 consists of 12 residues. The CDR3 reads CASSSGLAGQYF. The CDR3 region has the DNA TGCGCCAGCAGCTCGGGACTAGCGGGGCAGTATTTT.

The chain couples TRBV3-1 (or the pseudogene TRBV3-2) to TRBJ1-2, with 8 nucleotides matching TRBD1. The CDR3 extends over 13 amino acids. With 2 bases clipped from V and 5 bases from J, the junction kept 1 base outside the gene matches. Germline lookup yields CDR1 LGHDT and CDR2 YNNKEL (reference sequence). CDR3 in DNA: TGTGCCAGCAGCCAAAACAGGGGGTATGGCTACACCTTC. The encoded protein is CASSQNRGYGYTF.

The J gene is TRBJ2-5, the V gene TRBV5-1; 7 bases match TRBD1. The length of the CDR3 is 14 residues. Trimming removed 4 bases from V and 1 base from J; junction bases left unmatched: 4. Germline loops: CDR1 SGHRS, CDR2 YFSETQ. The CDR3 nucleotides are TGCGCCAGCAGCGAACGGACAGGCCAAGAGACCCAGTACTTC. Its translation: CASSERTGQETQYF.

This chain connects TRBV2 to TRBJ2-3; 7 nucleotides line up with TRBD2. CDR3 length: 14 amino acids. The V segment lost 5 bases and the J segment 2 bases; nucleotides outside the gene matches: 4. From germline, CDR1 is SNHLY and CDR2 FYNNEI. The chain's CDR3 is CASSWGGTTDTQYF. The CDR3 DNA reads TGTGCCAGCAGTTGGGGGGGAACCACAGATACGCAGTATTTT.

This chain connects TRBV4-1 to TRBJ2-2; TRBD1 aligns across 8 bases. Trimming at V came to 8 bases and at J to 6 bases, leaving 8 bases not matched to a gene. CDR1 and CDR2 (germline): MGHRA, YSYEKL. The CDR3 consists of 14 residues. The DNA of the CDR3 is TGCGCCAGCCGCCCGGACAGGGCCCCCGGGGAGCTGTTTTTT. It yields the protein CASRPDRAPGELFF.

This clone occurred once. J is TRBJ1-2 and V is TRBV6-5; TRBD1 is a possible D gene (6 bases). This CDR3 comprises 15 residues. Germline V CDR1 and CDR2: MNHEY, SVGAGI. Trimming stripped 6 bases from V and 3 bases from J, with 17 bases between. The CDR3 spells CASSLFGSGDYGYTF. CDR3 sequence (DNA): TGTGCCAGCAGCCTTTTCGGATCAGGGGACTATGGCTACACCTTC.

This clone came up a few times. The chain links TRBV4-1 to TRBJ1-3, with a weak D call TRBD1 (5 bases). The CDR3 sequence is 16 residues long. The germline V gene encodes CDR1 MGHRA and CDR2 YSYEKL. V gave up 1 base and J gave up 4 bases, with 14 bases separating them. The CDR3 here is CASSQVGGFIGNTIYF. DNA for the CDR3: TGCGCCAGCAGCCAAGTTGGGGGGTTTATCGGAAACACCATATATTTT.

The chain joins TRBV27 to TRBJ1-2; 10 bases fit TRBD1. V trimming: 5 bases; J trimming: 1 base; junction bases outside the gene matches: 10. Germline CDR1 MNHEY, CDR2 SMNVEV (reference sequence). The CDR3 length is 17 residues. The DNA of the CDR3 is TGTGCCAGCAGTGACCAAGACAGGGGGCGCCGTAACTATGGCTACACCTTC. As protein: CASSDQDRGRRNYGYTF.

This chain joins TRBV6-1 and TRBJ1-5; D might be TRBD1 (5 bases). The CDR3 is 17 amino acids. Trimming cost V 2 bases and J 4 bases, with 18 bases left between them. Per the germline V gene, CDR1 is MNHNS and CDR2 is SASEGT. CDR3 bases: TGTGCCAGCAGTGAATTCGCAGCAGCGGGGGGGAATCAGCCCCAGCATTTT. Translating it yields CASSEFAAAGGNQPQHF.

The V call is TRBV14, the J call TRBJ2-7, with a possible D match to TRBD1 (6 bases). In germline, CDR1 is SGHDN, CDR2 FVKESK. V gave up 4 bases and J gave up 4 bases, with 11 bases separating them. CDR3 length: 13 residues. This chain's CDR3 is CASSPGHGYEQYF. DNA of the CDR3: TGTGCCAGCAGCCCGGGACATGGATACGAGCAGTACTTC.

The chain uses TRBV5-1 and TRBJ1-2; D unresolved. This CDR3 is 12 amino acids long. Germline values: CDR1 SGHRS, CDR2 YFSETQ. V was pared by 0 bases and J by 11 bases, with 11 bases between. CDR3 amino acids: CASSLDLQQYTF. Written as DNA, the CDR3 is TGCGCCAGCAGCTTGGACCTCCAACAATACACCTTC.

This chain links TRBV7-8 with TRBJ2-5, with 7 bases that match TRBD1. Germline-derived CDR1 and CDR2 are SGHVS and FQNEAQ. The junction had 6 bases not matched to a gene; V was cut back by 2 bases and J by 3 bases. The CDR3 covers 15 residues. This CDR3 is CASSLPQGWEETQYF. The DNA of the CDR3 is TGTGCCAGCAGCTTACCACAGGGGTGGGAAGAGACCCAGTACTTC.

The chain links TRBV14 to TRBJ1-4, with 8 bases that match TRBD1. V gave up 4 bases and J gave up 7 bases; unmatched junction bases: 8. The CDR3 extends over 15 amino acids. CDR1 and CDR2 (germline): SGHDN, FVKESK. The CDR3 protein is CASSRGQAAGEKLFF. The CDR3 DNA is TGTGCCAGCAGCCGGGGACAGGCGGCGGGTGAAAAACTGTTTTTT. Looking up the rest from reference TRBV14 and TRBJ1-4 gives the full variable domain: EAGVTQFPSHSVIEKGQTVTLRCDPISGHDNLYWYRRVMGKEIKFLLHFVKESKQDESGMPNNRFLAERTGGTYSTLKVQPAELEDSGVYFCASSRGQAAGEKLFFGSGTQLSVL.

V usage is TRBV28 and J usage is TRBJ2-7; 7 bases fit TRBD2. From germline, CDR1 is MDHEN and CDR2 SYDVKM. The CDR3 has 16 amino acids. The V and J ends lost 5 bases and 0 bases, in that order; junction bases with no gene match: 10. CDR3 in amino acids: CASSPRGLADSYEQYF. The DNA for the CDR3 is TGTGCCAGCAGTCCCCGAGGGCTAGCGGACTCCTACGAGCAGTACTTC.

This chain uses TRBV10-3 with TRBJ2-7; 7 bases match TRBD1. This CDR3 is built from 15 residues. Losses at the gene ends were 0 bases for V and 2 bases for J; bases not matched to a gene: 4. The germline V gene has CDR1 ENHRY and CDR2 SYGVKD. CDR3 sequence (DNA): TGTGCCATCAGTGAGTCCAACAGGGGAGCCTACGAGCAGTACTTC. Translated: CAISESNRGAYEQYF.

V is TRBV2 and J is TRBJ1-6; 7 bases agree with TRBD1. The CDR3 contains 14 residues. Trimming took 6 bases from V and 6 from J; bases not matched to a gene: 5. Germline V gene data show CDR1 as SNHLY and CDR2 as FYNNEI. The CDR3 sequence: CASSQGGGNSPLHF. Here the CDR3 DNA reads TGTGCCAGCAGCCAGGGGGGCGGTAATTCACCCCTCCACTTT.